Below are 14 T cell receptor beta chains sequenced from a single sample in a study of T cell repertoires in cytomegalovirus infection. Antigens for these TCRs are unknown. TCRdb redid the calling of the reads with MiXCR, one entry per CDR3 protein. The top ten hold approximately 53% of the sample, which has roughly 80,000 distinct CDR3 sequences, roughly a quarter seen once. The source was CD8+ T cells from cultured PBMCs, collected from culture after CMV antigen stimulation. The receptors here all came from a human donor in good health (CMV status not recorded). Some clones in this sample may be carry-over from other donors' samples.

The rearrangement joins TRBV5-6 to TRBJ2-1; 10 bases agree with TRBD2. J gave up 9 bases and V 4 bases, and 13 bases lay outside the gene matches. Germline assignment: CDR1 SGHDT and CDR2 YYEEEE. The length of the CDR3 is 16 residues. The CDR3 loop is CASSRTVLAGDGEQFF. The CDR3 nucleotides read TGTGCCAGCAGCCGAACGGTGCTAGCGGGAGATGGTGAGCAGTTCTTC.

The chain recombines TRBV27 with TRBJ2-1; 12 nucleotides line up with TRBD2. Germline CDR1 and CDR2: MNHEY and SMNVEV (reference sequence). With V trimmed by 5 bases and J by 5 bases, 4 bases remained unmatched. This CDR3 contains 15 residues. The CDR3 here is CASSPGLAGHNEQFF. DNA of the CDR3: TGTGCCAGCAGTCCCGGACTAGCGGGACACAATGAGCAGTTCTTC.

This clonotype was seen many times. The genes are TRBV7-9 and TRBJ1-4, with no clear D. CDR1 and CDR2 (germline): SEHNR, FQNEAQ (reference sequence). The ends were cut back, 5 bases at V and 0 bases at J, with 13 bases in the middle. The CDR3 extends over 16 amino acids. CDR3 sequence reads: CASSKREVATNEKLFF. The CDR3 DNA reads TGTGCCAGCAGCAAAAGGGAGGTTGCAACTAATGAAAAACTGTTTTTT. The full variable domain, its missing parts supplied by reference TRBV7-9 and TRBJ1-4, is DTGVSQNPRHKITKRGQNVTFRCDPISEHNRLYWYRQTLGQGPEFLTYFQNEAQLEKSRLLSDRFSAERPKGSFSTLEIQRTEQGDSAMYLCASSKREVATNEKLFFGSGTQLSVL.

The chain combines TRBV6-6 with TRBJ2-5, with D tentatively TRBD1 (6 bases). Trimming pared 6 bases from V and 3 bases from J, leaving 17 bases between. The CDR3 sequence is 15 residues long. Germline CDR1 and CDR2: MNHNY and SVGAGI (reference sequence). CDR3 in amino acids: CASRDLGQGKETQYF. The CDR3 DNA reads TGTGCCAGCAGGGACCTTGGGCAGGGGAAAGAGACCCAGTACTTC.

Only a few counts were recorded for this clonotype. CDR3 bases: TGTGCCAGCAGTAACCGGGACAGGGGAATCCGGGGCTATGGCTACACCTTC. Protein product: CASSNRDRGIRGYGYTF. The gene calls are TRBV6-6 and TRBJ1-2, with 10 bases lining up with TRBD1. Germline V lookup: CDR1 MNHNY, CDR2 SVGAGI (reference sequence). CDR3 length: 17 residues. The V gene end was trimmed by 5 bases and the J gene end by 4 bases; junction bases not matched to a gene: 13.

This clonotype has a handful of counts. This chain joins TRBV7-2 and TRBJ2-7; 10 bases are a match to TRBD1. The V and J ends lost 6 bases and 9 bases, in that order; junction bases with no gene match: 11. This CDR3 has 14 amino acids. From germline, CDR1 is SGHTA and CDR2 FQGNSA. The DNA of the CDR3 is TGTGCCAGCAGGCCCGGGACAGGGGAGGTTGGGCAGTACTTC. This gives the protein CASRPGTGEVGQYF.

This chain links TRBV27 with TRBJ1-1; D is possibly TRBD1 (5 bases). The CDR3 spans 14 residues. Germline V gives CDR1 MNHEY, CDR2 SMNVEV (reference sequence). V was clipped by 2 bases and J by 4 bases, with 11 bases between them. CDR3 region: CASSLIQGVTEAFF. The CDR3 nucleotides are TGTGCCAGCAGTTTAATTCAGGGAGTCACTGAAGCTTTCTTT.

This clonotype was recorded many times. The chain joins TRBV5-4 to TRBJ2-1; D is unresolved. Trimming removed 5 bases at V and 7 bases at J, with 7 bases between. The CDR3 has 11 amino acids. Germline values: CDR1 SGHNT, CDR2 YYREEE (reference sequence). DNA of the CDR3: TGTGCCAGCAGGCTTGGGAATGAGCAGTTCTTC. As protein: CASRLGNEQFF.

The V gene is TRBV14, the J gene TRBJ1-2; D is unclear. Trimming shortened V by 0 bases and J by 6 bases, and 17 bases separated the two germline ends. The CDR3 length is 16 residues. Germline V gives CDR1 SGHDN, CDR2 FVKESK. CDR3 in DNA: TGTGCCAGCAGCCAAGAGGGAAGGAAAGGTCCGGATGGCTACACCTTC. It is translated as CASSQEGRKGPDGYTF.

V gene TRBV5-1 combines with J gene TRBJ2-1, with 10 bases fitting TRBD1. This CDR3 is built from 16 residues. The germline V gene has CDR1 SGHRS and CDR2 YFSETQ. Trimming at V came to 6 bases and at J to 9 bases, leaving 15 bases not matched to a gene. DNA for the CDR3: TGCGCCAGCAACAAAATAGGACAGGGGGTCGACGGTGAGCAGTTCTTC. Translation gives CASNKIGQGVDGEQFF.

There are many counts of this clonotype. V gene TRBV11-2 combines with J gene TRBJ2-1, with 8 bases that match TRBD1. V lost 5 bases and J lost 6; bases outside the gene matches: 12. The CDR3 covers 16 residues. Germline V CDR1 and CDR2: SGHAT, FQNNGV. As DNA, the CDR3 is TGTGCCAGCAGCCCGCTTGGGGACAGGAGGTCCAATGAGCAGTTCTTC. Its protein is CASSPLGDRRSNEQFF.

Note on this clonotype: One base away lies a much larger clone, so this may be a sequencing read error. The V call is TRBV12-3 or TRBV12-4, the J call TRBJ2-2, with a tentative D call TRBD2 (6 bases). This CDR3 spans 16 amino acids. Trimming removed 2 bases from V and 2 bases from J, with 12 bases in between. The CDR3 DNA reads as TGTGCCAGCAGTTTAAGTCGGGGAGGCAACACCGGGGAGCTGTTTTTT. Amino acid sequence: CASSLSRGGNTGELFF.

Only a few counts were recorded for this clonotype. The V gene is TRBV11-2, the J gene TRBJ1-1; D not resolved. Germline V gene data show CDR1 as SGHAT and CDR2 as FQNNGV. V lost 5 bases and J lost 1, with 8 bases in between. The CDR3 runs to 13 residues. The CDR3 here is CASSTDGNTEAFF. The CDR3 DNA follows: TGTGCCAGCAGCACGGACGGGAACACTGAAGCTTTCTTT.

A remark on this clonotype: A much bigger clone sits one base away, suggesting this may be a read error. In DNA, the CDR3 is TGCGCCAGCAGCCAGGAAGACAGGACTAATCAGCCCCAGCATTTT. This translates into CASSQEDRTNQPQHF. This chain uses TRBV4-1 with TRBJ1-5; D might be TRBD1 (6 bases). This CDR3 spans 15 amino acids. Germline lookup yields CDR1 MGHRA and CDR2 YSYEKL. With 3 bases removed from V and 4 bases from J, the gap between germline ends came to 13 bases.